This entry lists 5 T cell receptor beta chains sequenced from one sample in a study of T cell responses to AZD1222 COVID-19 vaccine. Sequencing used immunoSEQ multiplex PCR; TCRdb keeps in-frame clones, though not all of them. The sample records about 120,000 clones, around 91% being singletons. The material sequenced was peripheral blood, taken on day 0 of MenACWY control vaccination. These receptors originate from an adult in good health.

The gene calls are TRBV6-5 and TRBJ2-2, with a weak D call TRBD1 (7 bases). Trimming pared 6 bases from V and 6 bases from J, leaving 14 bases between. The CDR3 runs 14 residues. The germline V gene encodes CDR1 MNHEY and CDR2 SVGAGI. CDR3: CASSKTGEAGELFF. As DNA, the CDR3 is TGTGCCAGCAGCAAAACAGGGGAGGCCGGGGAGCTGTTTTTT.

This clone was observed a single time. This chain connects TRBV19 to TRBJ2-1, with TRBD1 identical over 10 bases. There are 16 residues in the CDR3. V shed 5 bases, J shed 6 bases, and the junction held 10 bases outside the gene matches. Germline-derived CDR1 and CDR2 are LNHDA and SQIVND (reference sequence). The DNA of the CDR3 is TGTGCCAGTAGTTCCGGACAGGGGGTTATCGGCAATGAGCAGTTCTTC. It is translated as CASSSGQGVIGNEQFF. Full variable domain (rest looked up from reference TRBV19 and TRBJ2-1): DGGITQSPKYLFRKEGQNVTLSCEQNLNHDAMYWYRQDPGQGLRLIYYSQIVNDFQKGDIAEGYSVSREKKESFPLTVTSAQKNPTAFYLCASSSGQGVIGNEQFFGPGTRLTVL.

V gene TRBV29-1 combines with J gene TRBJ1-4; possibly TRBD1 for D (6 bases). The V gene lost 4 bases and the J gene lost 8 bases, with 14 bases spanning the gap. This CDR3 has 13 amino acids. CDR1 and CDR2 (germline): SQVTM, ANQGSEA. The CDR3 reads CSVGGRGGEKLFF. Here the CDR3 DNA reads TGCAGCGTTGGTGGCAGGGGAGGCGAAAAACTGTTTTTT.

The rearrangement links TRBV27 to TRBJ2-1; 13 bases match TRBD2. The germline V gene encodes CDR1 MNHEY and CDR2 SMNVEV (reference sequence). This CDR3 has 17 residues. The V gene end was trimmed by 1 base and the J gene end by 7 bases; junction bases not matched to a gene: 7. For the CDR3, the DNA is TGTGCCAGCAGTTTATTACTAGCGGGAGGGCCTGGGAATGAGCAGTTCTTC. Translating gives CASSLLLAGGPGNEQFF.

The chain couples TRBV7-2 to TRBJ1-1; D uncertain. The CDR3 consists of 14 residues. The V end was cut by 1 base, the J end by 0 bases, with 6 bases between. CDR1 and CDR2 (germline): SGHTA, FQGNSA. The CDR3 DNA reads TGTGCCAGCAGCTTAGACATCATGAACACTGAAGCTTTCTTT. Its protein is CASSLDIMNTEAFF. Together with reference TRBV7-2 and TRBJ1-1, the CDR3 gives the full variable domain: GAGVSQSPSNKVTEKGKDVELRCDPISGHTALYWYRQSLGQGLEFLIYFQGNSAPDKSGLPSDRFSAERTGGSVSTLTIQRTQQEDSAVYLCASSLDIMNTEAFFGQGTRLTVV.